This TCR beta chain was found in a study of T cell changes during pregnancy in multiple sclerosis. Assay used: immunoSEQ multiplex PCR; TCRdb lists only in-frame clones, some missing. The sample yields 55,000 to 70,000 clones, 85% to 95% seen once. Here the sequenced sample was CD8+ T cells from peripheral blood mononuclear cells, taken in the third trimester of pregnancy. The TCR was taken from a female donor in good health, enrolled as a control in a pregnancy study.

As DNA, the CDR3 is TGCGCCAGCAGCTTGGGGGCCGACGAGCAGTACTTC. This encodes CASSLGADEQYF. The rearrangement uses TRBV5-1 and TRBJ2-7; D uncertain. Between the trimmed V and J ends, which lost 0 bases and 5 bases, there was a span of 6 bases. CDR3 size: 12 residues. Germline loops: CDR1 SGHRS, CDR2 YFSETQ.